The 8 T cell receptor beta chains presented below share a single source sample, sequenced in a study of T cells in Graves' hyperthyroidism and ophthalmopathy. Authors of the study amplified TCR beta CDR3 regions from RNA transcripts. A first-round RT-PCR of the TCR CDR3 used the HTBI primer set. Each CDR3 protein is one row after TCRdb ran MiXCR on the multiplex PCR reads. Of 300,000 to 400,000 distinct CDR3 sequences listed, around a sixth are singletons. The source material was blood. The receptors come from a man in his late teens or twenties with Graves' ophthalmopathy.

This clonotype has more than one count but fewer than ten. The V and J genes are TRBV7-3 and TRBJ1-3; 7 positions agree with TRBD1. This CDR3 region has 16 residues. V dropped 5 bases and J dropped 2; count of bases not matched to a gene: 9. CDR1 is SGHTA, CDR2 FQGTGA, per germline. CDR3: CASSPHSGGPGNTIYF. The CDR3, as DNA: TGTGCCAGCAGCCCCCATTCAGGGGGACCTGGAAACACCATATATTTT.

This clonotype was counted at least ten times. The CDR3 region is CASRATDNTEAFF. The CDR3 DNA is TGTGCCAGCAGGGCGACAGATAACACTGAAGCTTTCTTT. This chain links TRBV2 with TRBJ1-1; the D gene is possibly TRBD1 (5 bases). V was cut by 6 bases and J by 2 bases, with 10 bases left in between. The CDR3 sequence is 13 residues long. Germline assignment: CDR1 SNHLY and CDR2 FYNNEI.

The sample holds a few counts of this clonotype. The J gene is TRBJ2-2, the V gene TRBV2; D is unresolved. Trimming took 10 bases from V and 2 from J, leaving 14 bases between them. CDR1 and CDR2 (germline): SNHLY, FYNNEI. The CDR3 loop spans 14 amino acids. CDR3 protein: CATQPTQNTGELFF. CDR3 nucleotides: TGTGCCACCCAACCGACTCAAAACACCGGGGAGCTGTTTTTT.

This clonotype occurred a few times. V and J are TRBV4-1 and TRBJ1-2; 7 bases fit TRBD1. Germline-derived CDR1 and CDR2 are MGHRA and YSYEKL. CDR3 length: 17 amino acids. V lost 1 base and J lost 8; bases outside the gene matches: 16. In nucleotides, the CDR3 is TGCGCCAGCAGCCAAGCGAGTCTTGACAGGGCCCGAGTAGGCTACACCTTC. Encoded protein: CASSQASLDRARVGYTF.

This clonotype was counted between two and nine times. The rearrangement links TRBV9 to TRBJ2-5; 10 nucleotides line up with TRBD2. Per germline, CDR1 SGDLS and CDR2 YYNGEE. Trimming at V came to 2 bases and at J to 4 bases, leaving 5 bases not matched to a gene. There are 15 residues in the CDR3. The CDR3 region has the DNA TGTGCCAGCAGCGTCGAAGCGGGGGGGTTAGAGACCCAGTACTTC. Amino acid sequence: CASSVEAGGLETQYF.

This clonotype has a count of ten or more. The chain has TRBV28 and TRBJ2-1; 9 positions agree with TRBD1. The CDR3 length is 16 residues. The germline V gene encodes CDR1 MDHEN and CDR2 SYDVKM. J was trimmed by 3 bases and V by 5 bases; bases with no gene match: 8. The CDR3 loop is CASSPPGTGSYNEQFF. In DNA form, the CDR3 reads TGTGCCAGCAGTCCACCAGGGACAGGGAGCTACAATGAGCAGTTCTTC.

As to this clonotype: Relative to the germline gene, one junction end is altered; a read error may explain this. In nucleotides, the CDR3 is TGTGACAGCAGGATGGACGGTGAAAAACTGTTTTTT. This translates into CDSRMDGEKLFF. The rearrangement joins TRBV2 to TRBJ1-4; D gene unclear. The germline V gene encodes CDR1 SNHLY and CDR2 FYNNEI. The CDR3 totals 12 residues. Drawing the rest from reference TRBV2 and TRBJ1-4, the complete variable domain is EPEVTQTPSHQVTQMGQEVILRCVPISNHLYFYWYRQILGQKVEFLVSFYNNEISEKSEIFDDQFSVERPDGSNFTLKIRSTKLEDSAMYFCDSRMDGEKLFFGSGTQLSVL.

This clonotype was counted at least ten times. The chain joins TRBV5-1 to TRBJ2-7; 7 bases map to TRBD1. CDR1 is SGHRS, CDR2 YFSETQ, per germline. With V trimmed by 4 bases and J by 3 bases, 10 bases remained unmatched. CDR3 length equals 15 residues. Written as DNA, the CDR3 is TGCGCCAGCAGCCTAAGGACAGGTGGATTCTACGAGCAGTACTTC. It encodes CASSLRTGGFYEQYF.